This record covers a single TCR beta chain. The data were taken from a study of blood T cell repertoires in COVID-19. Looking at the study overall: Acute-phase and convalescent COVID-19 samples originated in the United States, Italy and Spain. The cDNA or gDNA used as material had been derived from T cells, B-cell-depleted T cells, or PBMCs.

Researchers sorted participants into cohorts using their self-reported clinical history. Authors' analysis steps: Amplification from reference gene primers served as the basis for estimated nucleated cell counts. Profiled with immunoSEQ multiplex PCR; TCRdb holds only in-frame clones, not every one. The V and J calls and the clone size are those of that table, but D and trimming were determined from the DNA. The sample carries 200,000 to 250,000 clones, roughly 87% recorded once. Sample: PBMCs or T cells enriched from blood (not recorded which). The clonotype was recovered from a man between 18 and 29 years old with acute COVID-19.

DNA for the CDR3: TGTGCCAGCAGGAAGGGACAGGGGGATTCCTACGAGCAGTACTTC. Translation gives CASRKGQGDSYEQYF. The chain links TRBV28 to TRBJ2-7, with TRBD1 identical over 11 bases. The CDR3 is 15 residues long. Germline assignment: CDR1 MDHEN and CDR2 SYDVKM. The V gene end was trimmed by 6 bases and the J gene end by 1 base; junction bases not matched to a gene: 5.